One sample yielded the 22 T cell receptor beta chains listed below, sequenced in a study of shared clonotypes between healthy human individuals (dated by TCRdb to about 2020). The protocol used for the library was the immunoSEQ multiplex PCR assay. TCRdb limited this immuneACCESS table to in-frame rearrangements with V and J called. A share of clones is missing; checked studies link under half to unresolved V genes, and the rest is unexplained. This sample comprises 98,000 or so clones, about 71% of them detected only once. The ten largest clones capture almost 25% of the sample. The sample was memory CD8+ T cells sorted from blood. The cell subset or site label, read with the paper, signifies: CD45RO+ cells pooled with CCR7-negative TemRA cells. The source of these receptors is a woman aged 25 to 39 in good health.

There are a few counts of this clone. This sequence joins TRBV25-1 and TRBJ2-2, with TRBD2 as a possible D gene (5 bases). Trimming removed 4 bases at V and 7 bases at J, with 13 bases between. The V gene's germline CDR1 is MGHDK and CDR2 SYGVNS. This CDR3 region has 14 residues. Here the CDR3 DNA reads TGTGCCAGCAGTGGGGCCAGAGGAGGCGGGGAGCTGTTTTTT. This codes for CASSGARGGGELFF.

In nucleotides, the CDR3 is TGTGCCAGTAGTAGGGACAGGGTAATTCGTCGTCAGCCCCAGCATTTT. This gives the protein CASSRDRVIRRQPQHF. The gene calls are TRBV19 and TRBJ1-5; the match to TRBD1 covers 9 bases. Trimming at V came to 4 bases and at J to 6 bases, leaving 10 bases not matched to a gene. The CDR3 consists of 16 residues. From germline, CDR1 is LNHDA and CDR2 SQIVND (reference sequence).

The chain has TRBV5-5 and TRBJ1-2, with D perhaps TRBD1 (5 bases). The ends were cut back, 4 bases at V and 8 bases at J, with 15 bases in the middle. Germline CDR1 and CDR2: SGHKS and YYEKEE (reference sequence). CDR3 size: 13 residues. CDR3: CASSGTGGGGYTF. The CDR3 nucleotides are TGTGCCAGCAGCGGGACGGGCGGGGGAGGCTACACCTTC.

This chain connects TRBV9 to TRBJ2-2; D may be TRBD1 or TRBD2 (5 bases each). From germline, CDR1 is SGDLS and CDR2 YYNGEE. This CDR3 is built from 14 residues. V dropped 8 bases and J dropped 3 bases, with 14 bases sitting between them. The CDR3 sequence: CASNLLGDTGELFF. CDR3 coding DNA: TGTGCCAGTAATTTACTAGGGGACACCGGGGAGCTGTTTTTT.

The rearrangement links TRBV19 to TRBJ1-1; tentative D call: TRBD1 (6 bases). Germline V gene sequence: CDR1 LNHDA, CDR2 SQIVND (reference sequence). This CDR3 has 16 residues. Trimming removed 2 bases from V and 5 bases from J, with 18 bases in between. CDR3 in amino acids: CASSIFPPGRGTEAFF. CDR3 coding DNA: TGTGCCAGTAGTATATTCCCCCCGGGAAGGGGGACTGAAGCTTTCTTT.

This rearrangement joins TRBV28 to TRBJ1-5, with D unresolved. Germline V gives CDR1 MDHEN, CDR2 SYDVKM. This CDR3 spans 13 amino acids. Trimming stripped 10 bases from V and 4 bases from J, with 14 bases between. The CDR3 DNA reads TGTGCCACGAAAAGGGCTGTTAATCAGCCCCAGCATTTT. Protein sequence: CATKRAVNQPQHF.

This chain joins TRBV2 and TRBJ1-1; D is ambiguous. The germline V and J ends were trimmed by 7 bases and 1 base, with 10 bases remaining between them. Germline-derived CDR1 and CDR2 are SNHLY and FYNNEI. The CDR3 contains 13 residues. CDR3 region: CASKTIQNTEAFF. The DNA of the CDR3 is TGTGCCAGCAAGACGATTCAGAACACTGAAGCTTTCTTT. Looking up the rest from reference TRBV2 and TRBJ1-1 gives the full variable domain: EPEVTQTPSHQVTQMGQEVILRCVPISNHLYFYWYRQILGQKVEFLVSFYNNEISEKSEIFDDQFSVERPDGSNFTLKIRSTKLEDSAMYFCASKTIQNTEAFFGQGTRLTVV.

By frequency in the sample, this clone is medium-sized (0.01 to 0.1%). The V call is TRBV4-2, the J call TRBJ2-5; TRBD2 aligns across 13 bases. Trimming removed 1 base from V and 2 bases from J; junction bases left unmatched: 1. This CDR3 region has 16 residues. The V gene's germline CDR1 is LGHNA and CDR2 YNFKEQ. CDR3 nucleotide sequence: TGTGCCAGCAGCCAAGGGACTAGCGGGAGACAAGAGACCCAGTACTTC. Its protein is CASSQGTSGRQETQYF.

The rearrangement uses TRBV4-1 and TRBJ2-5; maybe TRBD1 (6 bases). This CDR3 region has 15 residues. In germline, CDR1 is MGHRA, CDR2 YSYEKL. The germline V and J ends were trimmed by 4 bases and 2 bases, with 14 bases remaining between them. This chain's CDR3 is CASSPRRTDQETQYF. As DNA, the CDR3 is TGCGCCAGCAGCCCTCGACGGACAGATCAAGAGACCCAGTACTTC.

The chain links TRBV5-1 to TRBJ2-7; perhaps TRBD1 as D (6 bases). The CDR3 covers 14 residues. Trimming stripped 1 base from V and 5 bases from J, with 13 bases between. Germline loops: CDR1 SGHRS, CDR2 YFSETQ. CDR3 protein: CASSLLHRDDEQYF. CDR3 in DNA: TGCGCCAGCAGCTTGCTGCACAGGGACGACGAGCAGTACTTC.

This clone was observed a few times. The V gene is TRBV6-4, the J gene TRBJ1-2; D gene unclear. Germline CDR1 reads MRHNA; CDR2 reads SNTAGT. The V gene lost 5 bases and the J gene lost 7 bases, with 14 bases spanning the gap. The CDR3 covers 13 residues. This chain's CDR3 is CASSLQQMGGYTF. The DNA of the CDR3 is TGTGCCAGCAGTCTTCAGCAAATGGGTGGCTACACCTTC.

This clone was seen a single time. The rearrangement links TRBV10-1 to TRBJ2-6; unclear D gene. V lost 4 bases and J 2 bases, leaving 6 bases between the germline ends. Germline CDR1 and CDR2: WNHNN and SYGVQD (reference sequence). This CDR3 has 14 residues. The CDR3 coding sequence is TGCGCCAGCAGTGGGGATGCTGGGGCCAACGTCCTGACTTTC. Its translation: CASSGDAGANVLTF.

J is TRBJ1-2 and V is TRBV2, with TRBD1 as a possible D gene (5 bases). CDR1 SNHLY and CDR2 FYNNEI come from the germline V gene. The CDR3 totals 16 residues. The V end lost 0 bases, the J end lost 5 bases, and 16 bases lay between the germline ends. The CDR3 here is CASSEAGPEPPYGYTF. The CDR3 DNA is TGTGCCAGCAGTGAAGCGGGGCCCGAACCGCCGTATGGCTACACCTTC.

This clone has only a few counts. V gene TRBV6-1 combines with J gene TRBJ2-5, with D tentatively TRBD2 (5 bases). Germline V gene data show CDR1 as MNHNS and CDR2 as SASEGT. The CDR3 covers 14 residues. The ends were cut back, 2 bases at V and 4 bases at J, with 11 bases in the middle. The CDR3 loop reads CASSESPEAETQYF. CDR3 in DNA: TGTGCCAGCAGTGAATCACCGGAGGCAGAGACCCAGTACTTC.

The genes are TRBV10-3 and TRBJ1-2, with D perhaps matching TRBD1 (5 bases). From germline, CDR1 is ENHRY and CDR2 SYGVKD. V was trimmed by 10 bases and J by 0 bases, leaving 15 bases between them. The CDR3 totals 14 residues. This CDR3 is CATSESGPNYGYTF. In nucleotides, the CDR3 is TGTGCCACCTCCGAGTCAGGGCCTAACTATGGCTACACCTTC.

The rearrangement links TRBV15 to TRBJ1-5; 8 bases fit TRBD1. J lost 4 bases, V lost 2 bases, and 4 bases had no gene match. From germline, CDR1 is LNHNV and CDR2 YYDKDF (reference sequence). The CDR3 runs to 15 residues. The CDR3 nucleotides are TGTGCCACCAGCAGAAGGACAGGGTGGAATCAGCCCCAGCATTTT. Translating it yields CATSRRTGWNQPQHF.

V gene TRBV4-1 combines with J gene TRBJ2-2; 9 bases line up with TRBD2. The V gene end was trimmed by 2 bases and the J gene end by 3 bases; junction bases not matched to a gene: 4. The CDR3 sequence is 16 residues long. Germline loops: CDR1 MGHRA, CDR2 YSYEKL. DNA for the CDR3: TGCGCCAGCAGCCAAAAGGGACTAGCCTACACCGGGGAGCTGTTTTTT. Translated: CASSQKGLAYTGELFF.

The CDR3 is CASSLGWDEQFF. In DNA form, the CDR3 reads TGTGCCAGCAGCTTGGGCTGGGATGAGCAGTTCTTC. V usage is TRBV5-4 and J usage is TRBJ2-1; the D is unclear. This CDR3 spans 12 amino acids. The ends were cut back, 0 bases at V and 8 bases at J, with 6 bases in the middle. Looked up from germline, CDR1 is SGHNT and CDR2 is YYREEE (reference sequence).

The DNA of the CDR3 is TGTGCCAGCACCATCAAAGCGGGAGGGCCCCATGAGCAGTTCTTC. It codes for CASTIKAGGPHEQFF. This sequence joins TRBV7-2 and TRBJ2-1, with 10 bases matching TRBD2. The CDR3 loop spans 15 amino acids. Germline V lookup: CDR1 SGHTA, CDR2 FQGNSA. Germline trimming cut 7 bases from V and 8 bases from J; bases unmatched to any gene: 11.

The chain is built from TRBV18 and TRBJ1-2; D is undetermined. CDR1 and CDR2 (germline): KGHSH, LQKENI. The length of the CDR3 is 13 residues. V lost 3 bases and J lost 6, with 11 bases in between. Here the CDR3 DNA reads TGTGCCAGCTCACCGCGCCGAGACGATGGCTACACCTTC. Protein sequence: CASSPRRDDGYTF.

This clone was seen only once. The gene calls are TRBV19 and TRBJ1-2; D is uncertain. The germline gives CDR1 LNHDA, CDR2 SQIVND (reference sequence). V lost 3 bases, J lost 8 bases, and 19 bases lay in between. This CDR3 contains 15 residues. The CDR3 spells CASSIDELLGGGYTF. The CDR3 DNA is TGTGCCAGTAGTATCGACGAACTGCTCGGTGGAGGCTACACCTTC.

This chain joins TRBV28 and TRBJ2-1, with 14 bases fitting TRBD2. The CDR3 extends over 14 amino acids. Losses at the gene ends were 8 bases for V and 11 bases for J; bases not matched to a gene: 8. CDR1 and CDR2 (germline): MDHEN, SYDVKM. The CDR3 sequence is CASRGLAGVWKQFF. The CDR3 DNA follows: TGTGCCAGCCGGGGACTAGCGGGAGTATGGAAGCAGTTCTTC. Supplemented by reference TRBV28 and TRBJ2-1, the full variable domain reads DVKVTQSSRYLVKRTGEKVFLECVQDMDHENMFWYRQDPGLGLRLIYFSYDVKMKEKGDIPEGYSVSREKKERFSLILESASTNQTSMYLCASRGLAGVWKQFFGPGTRLTVL.